This TCR beta chain was obtained from a study of T cell repertoires in cytomegalovirus infection. Study information: In public TCR beta signatures, there were indications of both CMV infection and matching HLA type.

The V gene lost 7 bases and the J gene lost 3 bases, with 11 bases spanning the gap. The germline gives CDR1 MNHEY, CDR2 SVGEGT. This CDR3 contains 13 residues. This clonotype was counted many times. No antigen is known for it. TCRdb recomputed calls from the reads with MiXCR, one row per CDR3 protein. This table holds around 100,000 distinct CDR3 sequences, 9.5% to 13% found once. This TCR was sampled from a human donor in good health (CMV status not recorded). Some clones in this sample may be carry-over from other donors' samples. The V and J genes are TRBV6-2 or TRBV6-3 and TRBJ2-3, with D unresolved. Sequences were obtained from PBMCs, sequenced either directly or after in vitro stimulation (not recorded which). The CDR3 loop is CASKLPATDTQYF. The CDR3 DNA reads as TGTGCCAGCAAACTCCCTGCGACAGATACGCAGTATTTT.